This entry is about one TCR beta chain. Original processing notes: The authors estimated nucleated cell counts from reference gene primer amplification. Data came from immunoSEQ multiplex PCR; TCRdb stores just in-frame clones and leaves some out. That table gives V, J and clone size, and the DNA gave D and trimming. In the table there are approximately 240,000 clones, around 90% of which are singletons. This sample was taken from a study of blood T cell repertoires in COVID-19. As for the study in general: Italy, Spain and the United States were the sources of the convalescent and acute COVID-19 samples. From T cells, B-cell-depleted T cells, or PBMCs came the material, which was cDNA or gDNA.

The CDR3 has 13 amino acids. The germline CDR1 and CDR2 sequences are LGHDT and YNNKEL (reference sequence). V was pared by 4 bases and J by 7 bases, with 13 bases between. Recruited during active infection, patients (from Seattle) were subsequently followed longitudinally. The chain joins TRBV3-1 (or the pseudogene TRBV3-2) to TRBJ2-5; D is uncertain. Sequencing was performed on peripheral blood. The TCR originated in a man younger than 45 with COVID-19, enrolled during active disease. For the CDR3, the DNA is TGTGCCAGCAGCCCAACTACACTGGCGACCCAGTACTTC. This gives the protein CASSPTTLATQYF.